Presented here are 23 T cell receptor beta chains from one specimen sequenced in a study of monozygotic twins with inflammatory bowel disease (dated by TCRdb to about 2019). The library was generated by 5' RACE. Sequencing was performed on an Illumina HiSeq 2500. The reads were reprocessed in TCRdb, with one entry per CDR3 protein sequence and no accompanying DNA. The table of this sample itemizes around 140,000 distinct CDR3 sequences. The ten largest clones take up 0.95% to 1.5% of the sample. Sequencing input: blood. Receptor source: a human donor with ulcerative colitis or Crohn's disease, or a healthy co-twin of an affected twin (not recorded which).

This sequence joins TRBV4-2 and TRBJ1-1. CDR1 and CDR2 from the germline V gene are LGHNA and YNFKEQ. CDR3 length equals 13 residues. Here the CDR3 reads CASSQGGPSEAFF.

The rearrangement links TRBV5-5 to TRBJ2-2; TCRdb selects TRBD1, and the lack of DNA leaves this call unchecked. The CDR3 has 16 residues. The germline CDR1 and CDR2 sequences are SGHKS and YYEKEE (reference sequence). CDR3 loop: CASSLGWTRDSGELFF.

The chain uses TRBV20-1 and TRBJ2-1; with no DNA, the TCRdb D assignment of TRBD2 cannot be verified. This CDR3 has 21 amino acids. Germline loops: CDR1 DFQATT, CDR2 SNEGSKA (reference sequence). CDR3: CSAIKPPGLAGSIVRQDEQFF.

The gene calls are TRBV3-1 and TRBJ2-3; with no DNA, the TCRdb D assignment of TRBD2 cannot be verified. The CDR3 has 19 amino acids. CDR1 is LGHDT and CDR2 is YNNKEL in the germline V gene (reference sequence). The CDR3 spells CASSQPGLAGEGGTDTQYF.

The V call is TRBV7-6, the J call TRBJ1-2; without DNA, the TCRdb call of TRBD1 cannot be checked. Germline V gene lookup returns CDR1 SGHVS and CDR2 FNYEAQ. CDR3 length equals 17 residues. CDR3 protein: CASSLAGQGGSNYGYTF.

This chain connects TRBV4-3 to TRBJ1-4; TCRdb indicates TRBD1, and absent DNA this call remains unverified. The germline CDR1 and CDR2 sequences are LGHNA and YSLEER. This CDR3 has 16 residues. The CDR3 reads CASSQGTGYGGEKLFF.

V usage is TRBV5-1 and J usage is TRBJ2-1; TCRdb returns TRBD2, unconfirmable since there is no DNA. From germline, CDR1 is SGHRS and CDR2 YFSETQ. The CDR3 covers 17 residues. CDR3 residues: CASSLVPREYSYNEQFF.

The chain combines TRBV27 with TRBJ2-3; the TCRdb D gene call, TRBD2, has no DNA to confirm it. This CDR3 has 18 residues. Looked up from germline, CDR1 is MNHEY and CDR2 is SMNVEV (reference sequence). The CDR3 reads CASSYLAEVRTSTDTQYF.

This chain links TRBV19 with TRBJ2-7; TCRdb calls TRBD2, which cannot be checked without DNA. Germline CDR1 LNHDA, CDR2 SQIVND (reference sequence). The CDR3 contains 13 residues. CDR3 in amino acids: CASSTASRREQYF.

The chain combines TRBV25-1 with TRBJ2-7; TCRdb calls TRBD1, which cannot be checked without DNA. The CDR3 spans 14 residues. The germline CDR1 and CDR2 sequences are MGHDK and SYGVNS. This chain's CDR3 is CASSGGQRFTEQYF.

The chain couples TRBV6-4 to TRBJ2-3; TCRdb lists TRBD1, though no DNA is available to test this call. CDR1 MRHNA and CDR2 SNTAGT come from the germline V gene. This CDR3 region has 15 residues. The CDR3 protein is CASSDSNLGGDTQYF.

This sequence joins TRBV5-1 and TRBJ1-1; lacking DNA, the TRBD1 call made by TCRdb goes unchecked. CDR3 length equals 13 residues. The germline V gene encodes CDR1 SGHRS and CDR2 YFSETQ. CDR3 region: CASSLTGSTEAFF. The full variable domain, in which reference TRBV5-1 and TRBJ1-1 provide the parts outside the CDR3, is KAGVTQTPRYLIKTRGQQVTLSCSPISGHRSVSWYQQTPGQGLQFLFEYFSETQRNKGNFPGRFSGRQFSNSRSEMNVSTLELGDSALYLCASSLTGSTEAFFGQGTRLTVV.

The chain combines TRBV5-1 with TRBJ1-5; the D gene TCRdb calls, TRBD1, cannot be checked with no DNA. The germline V gene has CDR1 SGHRS and CDR2 YFSETQ. This CDR3 is 12 amino acids long. The CDR3 protein is CASRDRVQPQHF.

CDR3 loop: CASSQDAKSYNEQFF. V gene TRBV3-1 combines with J gene TRBJ2-1. The CDR3 length is 15 residues. Germline values: CDR1 LGHDT, CDR2 YNNKEL (reference sequence).

The rearrangement joins TRBV20-1 to TRBJ1-5; TCRdb picks TRBD1, but there is no DNA to check that call. Germline V gives CDR1 DFQATT, CDR2 SNEGSKA (reference sequence). This CDR3 spans 16 amino acids. The CDR3 is CSARRGRGLVNQPQHF.

The V and J genes are TRBV10-3 and TRBJ2-7; there is no DNA to check the TCRdb D call of TRBD2. Per germline, CDR1 ENHRY and CDR2 SYGVKD. CDR3 size: 17 residues. The CDR3 sequence: CAISEWRLGLAGYEQYF.

The chain combines TRBV12-3 or TRBV12-4 with TRBJ2-4. The CDR3 runs to 16 residues. The CDR3 is CASSPTVSLAKNIQYF.

CDR3 amino acids: CASQSKSTDTQYF. V gene TRBV7-2 combines with J gene TRBJ2-3. The length of the CDR3 is 13 residues. Germline CDR1 reads SGHTA; CDR2 reads FQGNSA. The whole variable domain, remainder taken from reference TRBV7-2 and TRBJ2-3, is GAGVSQSPSNKVTEKGKDVELRCDPISGHTALYWYRQSLGQGLEFLIYFQGNSAPDKSGLPSDRFSAERTGGSVSTLTIQRTQQEDSAVYLCASQSKSTDTQYFGPGTRLTVL.

The chain uses TRBV13 and TRBJ1-2; TCRdb's D gene call, TRBD1, goes unchecked for lack of DNA. The CDR3 has 16 residues. Germline values: CDR1 PRHDT, CDR2 FYEKMQ (reference sequence). The CDR3 loop reads CASSASGQEGLYGCTF. The variable domain in full, completed from reference TRBV13 and TRBJ1-2, reads AAGVIQSPRHLIKEKRETATLKCYPIPRHDTVYWYQQGPGQDPQFLISFYEKMQSDKGSIPDRFSAQQFSDYHSELNMSSLELGDSALYFCASSASGQEGLYGCTFGSGTRLTVV.

The rearrangement joins TRBV6-1 to TRBJ2-5; the TRBD2 assignment by TCRdb is unverifiable without DNA. The CDR3 has 14 residues. Germline V gene lookup returns CDR1 MNHNS and CDR2 SASEGT. CDR3 in amino acids: CASSEEGGWETQYF.

The chain is built from TRBV7-9 and TRBJ1-2. The V gene's germline CDR1 is SEHNR and CDR2 FQNEAQ (reference sequence). The CDR3 is made up of 16 amino acids. The CDR3 reads CASSLGTAGGIYGYTF.

The rearrangement joins TRBV7-7 to TRBJ2-5. CDR3 length: 15 residues. Per germline, CDR1 SSHAT and CDR2 FNYEAQ (reference sequence). The chain's CDR3 is CASSLFPGNQETQYF.

The chain combines TRBV23-1 with TRBJ2-2; TCRdb's D gene call, TRBD2, goes unchecked for lack of DNA. TRBV23-1 is placed among ORFs of uncertain function. The CDR3 consists of 15 residues. CDR3 amino acids: CASSPLPVVSGELFF.